These 32 T cell receptor beta chains originate from one sample sequenced in a study of response to subunit inactivated influenza vaccine. Each CDR3 protein is one row after TCRdb ran MiXCR on the RT-PCR reads. The repertoire has around 650,000 distinct CDR3 sequences, more than 15% of them found once; the top ten carry around 10%. The source was PBMCs from blood, collected 12 days after vaccination. The receptors here all came from a man aged 50 or older who received an inactivated influenza vaccine.

A few counts support this clonotype. The chain carries TRBV7-3 and TRBJ2-2; 10 positions match TRBD2. Per germline, CDR1 SGHTA and CDR2 FQGTGA. Trimming took 2 bases from V and 5 from J; bases not matched to a gene: 8. CDR3 length equals 17 residues. The DNA for the CDR3 is TGTGCCAGCAGCTTATCTGCGAGCGGGAGGGGAACCGGGGAGCTGTTTTTT. Protein sequence: CASSLSASGRGTGELFF.

The rearrangement uses TRBV29-1 and TRBJ2-2, with D unclear. CDR3 length: 14 residues. Germline CDR1 and CDR2: SQVTM and ANQGSEA. V lost 6 bases and J 7 bases, leaving 18 bases between the germline ends. The CDR3 bases are TGCAGCGTCCGCGACCCACCGAGTGGCGGGGAGCTGTTTTTT. Its protein is CSVRDPPSGGELFF.

This clonotype was detected a few times. The rearrangement uses TRBV28 and TRBJ2-7; TRBD2 matches at 12 bases. V trimming: 6 bases; J trimming: 3 bases; junction bases outside the gene matches: 12. The CDR3 is 17 amino acids. In germline, CDR1 is MDHEN, CDR2 SYDVKM. CDR3 region: CASSPISGTSGFYEQYF. The CDR3 DNA is TGTGCCAGCAGCCCAATTTCGGGGACTAGCGGGTTCTACGAGCAGTACTTC. The full variable domain, completed using reference TRBV28 and TRBJ2-7, is DVKVTQSSRYLVKRTGEKVFLECVQDMDHENMFWYRQDPGLGLRLIYFSYDVKMKEKGDIPEGYSVSREKKERFSLILESASTNQTSMYLCASSPISGTSGFYEQYFGPGTRLTVT.

The sample holds a few counts of this clonotype. The rearrangement joins TRBV10-3 to TRBJ1-4; 7 nucleotides align to TRBD1. The CDR3 totals 14 residues. The V and J ends lost 1 base and 6 bases, in that order; junction bases with no gene match: 2. Looked up from germline, CDR1 is ENHRY and CDR2 is SYGVKD. CDR3: CAISELRGHEKLFF. The CDR3 DNA reads TGTGCCATCAGTGAGTTGAGGGGGCATGAAAAACTGTTTTTT.

V and J are TRBV29-1 and TRBJ2-1, with D possibly called TRBD1 or TRBD2 (5 bases each). This CDR3 region has 11 residues. Germline CDR1 is SQVTM and CDR2 is ANQGSEA. The V gene lost 3 bases and the J gene lost 9 bases, with 9 bases spanning the gap. CDR3: CSVDRGVEQFF. The CDR3 DNA is TGCAGCGTTGATCGAGGGGTTGAGCAGTTCTTC.

The chain employs TRBV20-1 and TRBJ1-2, with D perhaps matching TRBD1 (6 bases). Trimming cost V 6 bases and J 1 base, with 15 bases left between them. CDR1 is DFQATT, CDR2 SNEGSKA, per germline (reference sequence). This CDR3 has 14 amino acids. CDR3 coding DNA: TGCAGTGCCTGGGGGGGCGACCTTAACTATGGCTACACCTTC. Amino acids: CSAWGGDLNYGYTF.

The V and J genes are TRBV12-3 or TRBV12-4 and TRBJ1-2; 12 bases are a match to TRBD1. The CDR3 totals 15 residues. The ends lost 3 bases at V and 4 bases at J; junction bases unmatched: 3. The CDR3 loop is CASSLGQGASYGYTF. CDR3 DNA: TGTGCCAGCAGTTTGGGACAGGGGGCTTCCTATGGCTACACCTTC.

The rearrangement uses TRBV4-1 and TRBJ2-7, with TRBD2 matching 9 bases. Looked up from germline, CDR1 is MGHRA and CDR2 is YSYEKL. The CDR3 sequence is 18 residues long. Germline trimming cut 4 bases from V and 2 bases from J; bases unmatched to any gene: 15. This CDR3 reads CASSPPTTSGANPYEQYF. The CDR3 region has the DNA TGCGCCAGCAGCCCCCCTACGACTAGCGGAGCGAACCCCTACGAGCAGTACTTC.

V and J are TRBV5-1 and TRBJ1-4, with 7 nucleotides matching TRBD1. The CDR3 runs 15 residues. From germline, CDR1 is SGHRS and CDR2 YFSETQ. V was clipped by 2 bases and J by 8 bases; unmatched bases: 9. CDR3 sequence (DNA): TGCGCCAGCAGCTTAGGGACAGCTCGGTCCGAAAAACTGTTTTTT. Amino acids: CASSLGTARSEKLFF.

The chain joins TRBV20-1 to TRBJ2-7; 11 nucleotides agree with TRBD2. The CDR3 is 12 residues long. V lost 6 bases, J lost 5 bases, and 3 bases stayed unmatched. CDR1 is DFQATT and CDR2 is SNEGSKA in the germline V gene (reference sequence). The CDR3 coding sequence is TGCAGTGCACTAGCGGGAGTTAACGAGCAGTACTTC. It codes for CSALAGVNEQYF.

This chain joins TRBV12-3 or TRBV12-4 and TRBJ1-4; TRBD1 matches 7 bases. V dropped 3 bases and J dropped 9; count of bases not matched to a gene: 7. The CDR3 is 14 residues long. This CDR3 is CASSLRDSQKKLFF. In DNA, the CDR3 is TGTGCCAGCAGTTTGCGGGACAGCCAGAAAAAACTGTTTTTT.

The chain joins TRBV15 to TRBJ2-1; tentative D call: TRBD2 (5 bases). The V end lost 0 bases, the J end lost 3 bases, and 12 bases lay between the germline ends. The CDR3 sequence is 16 residues long. The germline gives CDR1 LNHNV, CDR2 YYDKDF (reference sequence). The CDR3 DNA follows: TGTGCCACCAGCAGAGATCCGGGGTCTCTCTACAATGAGCAGTTCTTC. It translates to CATSRDPGSLYNEQFF.

This chain connects TRBV29-1 to TRBJ2-7; D is possibly TRBD1 (6 bases). This CDR3 contains 11 residues. Germline V gene lookup returns CDR1 SQVTM and CDR2 ANQGSEA. V gave up 8 bases and J gave up 3 bases, with 11 bases separating them. This CDR3 reads CSSWDNYEQYF. CDR3 bases: TGCAGCTCCTGGGACAACTACGAGCAGTACTTC.

The genes are TRBV6-5 and TRBJ1-6; TRBD1 might be the D (6 bases). CDR3 length: 16 amino acids. The V gene lost 1 base and the J gene lost 9 bases, with 16 bases spanning the gap. Germline V gene data show CDR1 as MNHEY and CDR2 as SVGAGI. The CDR3 sequence: CASSYFSGTKVSPLHF. CDR3 bases: TGTGCCAGCAGTTACTTCTCCGGGACAAAGGTTTCACCCCTCCACTTT.

This clonotype was counted between two and nine times. The chain carries TRBV21-1 and TRBJ2-3; TRBD1 is the table's D call and was not checked against the DNA. TRBV21-1 is given as a pseudogene. The CDR3 spans 15 residues. The CDR3 region is CASSKVPGSTDTQYF. CDR3 sequence (DNA): TGTGCCAGCAGCAAAGTTCCGGGAAGCACAGATACGCAGTATTTT.

This clonotype was observed a handful of times. The chain joins TRBV20-1 to TRBJ2-7, with 8 bases matching TRBD1. Unmatched junction bases numbered 3, after V lost 5 bases and J lost 3 bases. Per germline, CDR1 DFQATT and CDR2 SNEGSKA (reference sequence). The CDR3 extends over 12 amino acids. CDR3 sequence (DNA): TGCAGTGCTTCCGGGACAGGCTACGAGCAGTACTTC. Encoded protein: CSASGTGYEQYF.

This chain uses TRBV18 with TRBJ2-7; 13 bases fit TRBD2. V shed 8 bases, J shed 3 bases, and the junction held 10 bases outside the gene matches. Germline assignment: CDR1 KGHSH and CDR2 LQKENI. The CDR3 extends over 16 amino acids. The CDR3 region has the DNA TGTGCCAGCACAGAGGGACTAGCGGGAACTAACTACGAGCAGTACTTC. Its protein product is CASTEGLAGTNYEQYF.

The chain combines TRBV7-2 with TRBJ1-2, with no clear D. Trimming removed 5 bases at V and 4 bases at J, with 20 bases between. Germline CDR1 SGHTA, CDR2 FQGNSA. The CDR3 is made up of 16 amino acids. CDR3 nucleotide sequence: TGTGCCAGCAGCCCGAACCGGGCGTTTGGACTCTATGGCTACACCTTC. Translating gives CASSPNRAFGLYGYTF.

The V call is TRBV7-3, the J call TRBJ2-2; D unresolved. The CDR3 is 15 amino acids. Trimming took 5 bases from V and 4 from J, leaving 14 bases between them. Germline V CDR1 and CDR2: SGHTA, FQGTGA. CDR3 protein: CASSPTLFRTGELFF. CDR3 nucleotide sequence: TGTGCCAGCAGCCCGACCCTCTTCCGCACCGGGGAGCTGTTTTTT.

This clonotype was seen only a few times. The rearrangement links TRBV12-3 or TRBV12-4 to TRBJ2-5; 11 nucleotides match TRBD2. This CDR3 comprises 16 residues. After removal of 6 bases from V and 2 bases from J, the junction contained 8 bases not matched to a gene. The DNA of the CDR3 is TGTGCCAGCAGCCGCGGGGCTAGCGGGAGGCAAGAGACCCAGTACTTC. The encoded protein is CASSRGASGRQETQYF.

This clonotype was counted a few times. The chain couples TRBV5-1 to TRBJ2-7; D is possibly TRBD2 (5 bases). In germline, CDR1 is SGHRS, CDR2 YFSETQ. The CDR3 loop spans 15 amino acids. The ends were cut back, 4 bases at V and 0 bases at J, with 14 bases in the middle. The CDR3 DNA follows: TGCGCCAGCAGCGCCAGGAGCGGTAGCTCCTACGAGCAGTACTTC. Amino acids: CASSARSGSSYEQYF.

This clonotype was counted many times. The chain recombines TRBV10-2 with TRBJ1-5, with a tentative D call TRBD1 (6 bases). CDR1 and CDR2 (germline): WSHSY, SAAADI. The CDR3 contains 13 residues. With 7 bases removed from V and 5 bases from J, the gap between germline ends came to 12 bases. CDR3 DNA sequence: TGCGCCAGCAATAAGGGGGGTTATCAGCCCCAGCATTTT. This sequence encodes CASNKGGYQPQHF.

This rearrangement joins TRBV7-9 to TRBJ2-7; TRBD1 might be the D (5 bases). Trimming cost V 3 bases and J 4 bases, with 13 bases left between them. The CDR3 covers 14 residues. Germline V lookup: CDR1 SEHNR, CDR2 FQNEAQ (reference sequence). This CDR3 reads CASSFGRTFYEQYF. CDR3 nucleotides: TGTGCCAGCAGCTTCGGACGGACATTTTACGAGCAGTACTTC.

J is TRBJ2-3 and V is TRBV5-1, with 10 positions matching TRBD1. The CDR3 runs 16 residues. CDR1 is SGHRS, CDR2 YFSETQ, per germline. The J segment lost 1 base and the V segment lost 4 bases, leaving 6 bases of the junction unmatched. CDR3 DNA sequence: TGCGCCAGCAGCCCACGCGGGACAGGGGGCACAGATACGCAGTATTTT. It codes for CASSPRGTGGTDTQYF.

The chain has TRBV5-1 and TRBJ2-5, with 10 bases matching TRBD2. Germline assignment: CDR1 SGHRS and CDR2 YFSETQ. CDR3 length: 16 amino acids. V dropped 0 bases and J dropped 4; count of bases not matched to a gene: 6. CDR3 sequence: CASSLGRSGGLETQYF. In DNA, the CDR3 is TGCGCCAGCAGCTTGGGTCGTAGCGGGGGGCTAGAGACCCAGTACTTC.

V usage is TRBV24-1 and J usage is TRBJ2-2, with D perhaps assigned TRBD1 or TRBD2 (5 bases each). Germline CDR1 KGHDR, CDR2 SFDVKD. CDR3 size: 14 residues. Trimming left V 10 bases short and J 4 bases short, with 15 bases between. The CDR3 DNA follows: TGTGCCACTCGGGGCATAGGCGCCACCGGGGAGCTGTTTTTT. Amino acid sequence: CATRGIGATGELFF.

This clonotype was detected many times. This rearrangement joins TRBV29-1 to TRBJ1-2; no clear D gene. Trimming shortened V by 6 bases and J by 0 bases, and 11 bases separated the two germline ends. CDR1 and CDR2 from the germline V gene are SQVTM and ANQGSEA. The CDR3 contains 13 residues. The CDR3 nucleotides read TGCAGCGTCGCGGTCATATCTAACTATGGCTACACCTTC. Its translation: CSVAVISNYGYTF.

This clonotype has a count of ten or more. The V call is TRBV3-1, the J call TRBJ2-1, with TRBD2 identical over 9 bases. The CDR3 has 17 residues. Germline-derived CDR1 and CDR2 are LGHDT and YNNKEL (reference sequence). Losses at the gene ends were 2 bases for V and 7 bases for J; bases not matched to a gene: 12. The CDR3 protein is CASSQLGSGLASNEQFF. CDR3 coding DNA: TGTGCCAGCAGCCAACTTGGATCGGGACTAGCATCAAATGAGCAGTTCTTC.

At least ten counts were recorded for this clonotype. The chain combines TRBV11-2 with TRBJ2-3; no clear D gene. Germline loops: CDR1 SGHAT, CDR2 FQNNGV. Trimming cost V 0 bases and J 3 bases, with 4 bases left between them. This CDR3 is built from 13 residues. DNA of the CDR3: TGTGCCAGCAGCTTAGATCGAACAGATACGCAGTATTTT. It is translated as CASSLDRTDTQYF.

The CDR3 protein is CASSSGIPTTYEQYF. The CDR3 DNA reads as TGCGCCAGCAGCTCCGGGATCCCAACAACCTACGAGCAGTACTTC. The chain links TRBV5-1 to TRBJ2-7; tentative D call: TRBD2 (5 bases). The germline gives CDR1 SGHRS, CDR2 YFSETQ. The CDR3 runs 15 residues. Trimming shortened V by 3 bases and J by 2 bases, and 15 bases separated the two germline ends.

This chain uses TRBV5-1 with TRBJ2-5; D gene unclear. The CDR3 covers 13 residues. Germline V gene lookup returns CDR1 SGHRS and CDR2 YFSETQ. With 4 bases removed from V and 1 base from J, the gap between germline ends came to 8 bases. CDR3 residues: CASSQPTQETQYF. The CDR3, as DNA: TGCGCCAGCAGCCAACCAACCCAAGAGACCCAGTACTTC.

This chain joins TRBV28 and TRBJ2-7, with D perhaps matching TRBD1 or TRBD2 (5 bases each). The CDR3 runs 15 residues. Germline lookup yields CDR1 MDHEN and CDR2 SYDVKM. V shed 9 bases and J shed 3 bases, with 21 bases lying between them. CDR3 sequence reads: CASKMGVNLRYEQYF. CDR3 DNA sequence: TGTGCCAGTAAAATGGGGGTAAACCTTCGCTACGAGCAGTACTTC.